This entry lists 19 T cell receptor beta chains sequenced from one sample in a study of early T cells in non-severe SARS-CoV-2 infection. TCRdb passed the 5' RACE reads through MiXCR, listing each CDR3 protein once. The data show fewer than 30,000 distinct CDR3 sequences, roughly 5.6% seen once. Sequencing was carried out using whole blood. Receptor source: an adult who was a healthcare worker with PCR-confirmed SARS-CoV-2 infection or an uninfected control (not recorded which).

This clonotype has ten or more counts. The rearrangement links TRBV6-6 to TRBJ2-3, with no clear D. The CDR3 has 11 amino acids. Germline values: CDR1 MNHNY, CDR2 SVGAGI (reference sequence). With 6 bases removed from V and 5 bases from J, the gap between germline ends came to 6 bases. CDR3 sequence: CASSFIDTQYF. The CDR3 DNA follows: TGTGCCAGCAGCTTTATAGATACGCAGTATTTT.

This clonotype has at least ten counts. This chain uses TRBV11-2 with TRBJ2-6, with a possible D match to TRBD1 (6 bases). The CDR3 loop spans 15 amino acids. The ends were cut back, 4 bases at V and 3 bases at J, with 10 bases in the middle. The germline CDR1 and CDR2 sequences are SGHAT and FQNNGV. CDR3 amino acids: CASSSQGYGANVLTF. CDR3 in DNA: TGTGCCAGCAGCTCGCAGGGGTATGGGGCCAACGTCCTGACTTTC. The full variable domain, rest sourced from reference TRBV11-2 and TRBJ2-6, is EAGVAQSPRYKIIEKRQSVAFWCNPISGHATLYWYQQILGQGPKLLIQFQNNGVVDDSQLPKDRFSAERLKGVDSTLKIQPAKLEDSAVYLCASSSQGYGANVLTFGAGSRLTVL.

This clonotype appeared many times. The J gene is TRBJ1-5, the V gene TRBV20-1, with D possibly matching TRBD1 (5 bases). V dropped 6 bases and J dropped 4 bases, with 25 bases sitting between them. The V gene's germline CDR1 is DFQATT and CDR2 SNEGSKA (reference sequence). This CDR3 is built from 17 residues. The CDR3: CSALSRGAGRNNQPQHF. Written as DNA, the CDR3 is TGCAGTGCCCTAAGCCGGGGTGCAGGGAGAAATAATCAGCCCCAGCATTTT.

Only a few counts were recorded for this clonotype. This chain joins TRBV24-1 and TRBJ2-2, with D maybe TRBD1 (5 bases). The CDR3 contains 17 residues. Germline V gene lookup returns CDR1 KGHDR and CDR2 SFDVKD. Trimming removed 0 bases from V and 4 bases from J, with 14 bases in between. The CDR3 reads CATSDLQGRWGTGELFF. CDR3 DNA sequence: TGTGCCACCAGTGATTTGCAGGGTCGTTGGGGCACCGGGGAGCTGTTTTTT.

This clonotype has more than one count but fewer than ten. The gene calls are TRBV6-1 and TRBJ2-1; D remains unclear. The V gene lost 6 bases and the J gene lost 7 bases, with 16 bases spanning the gap. Germline-derived CDR1 and CDR2 are MNHNS and SASEGT. There are 14 residues in the CDR3. CDR3 DNA sequence: TGTGCCAGCAGATGGAGCAATTCCTTTAATGAGCAGTTCTTC. Translated: CASRWSNSFNEQFF.

There are a few counts of this clonotype. The rearrangement uses TRBV21-1 and TRBJ1-6. TRBV21-1 constitutes a pseudogene. This CDR3 spans 14 amino acids. The CDR3 region is CARTIKAGISPLHF. CDR3 DNA sequence: TGTGCCAGAACTATTAAGGCGGGGATCTCACCCCTCCACTTT.

This clonotype is labeled medium-sized. V and J are TRBV6-2 or TRBV6-3 and TRBJ2-1, with a weak D call TRBD1 (5 bases). V shed 5 bases and J shed 0 bases, with 11 bases lying between them. The CDR3 totals 15 residues. CDR1 MNHEY and CDR2 SVGEGT come from the germline V gene. CDR3 DNA sequence: TGTGCCAGCAGTCCAGGGCTCAGCTCCTACAATGAGCAGTTCTTC. Its protein is CASSPGLSSYNEQFF.

A few counts support this clonotype. The J gene is TRBJ2-7, the V gene TRBV10-2; D may be TRBD2 (6 bases). Germline lookup yields CDR1 WSHSY and CDR2 SAAADI. V gave up 8 bases and J gave up 4 bases, with 15 bases separating them. The CDR3 contains 13 residues. The CDR3 loop reads CASSREMGYEQYF. In DNA, the CDR3 is TGCGCCAGCTCGCGGGAAATGGGGTACGAGCAGTACTTC.

This clonotype is medium-sized in the sample. This chain connects TRBV5-1 to TRBJ1-5; D is ambiguous. V lost 0 bases, J lost 1 base, and 5 bases lay in between. Germline V gene lookup returns CDR1 SGHRS and CDR2 YFSETQ. This CDR3 is 14 amino acids long. The CDR3 loop is CASSLGQSNQPQHF. CDR3 bases: TGCGCCAGCAGCTTGGGGCAGAGCAATCAGCCCCAGCATTTT.

This clonotype was observed many times. Here the CDR3 reads CSARDRQGALYEQYF. Here the CDR3 DNA reads TGCAGTGCTAGAGATAGGCAGGGGGCTTTATACGAGCAGTACTTC. The chain joins TRBV20-1 to TRBJ2-7; 8 bases fit TRBD1. The V segment lost 0 bases and the J segment 4 bases; nucleotides outside the gene matches: 8. The CDR3 contains 15 residues. The germline CDR1 and CDR2 sequences are DFQATT and SNEGSKA (reference sequence).

This clonotype occurred a few times. This chain connects TRBV24-1 to TRBJ1-5, with 8 bases matching TRBD1. This CDR3 has 15 amino acids. Germline values: CDR1 KGHDR, CDR2 SFDVKD. V gave up 4 bases and J gave up 5 bases; unmatched junction bases: 6. The CDR3 DNA is TGTGCCACCAGTGACCGGACAGGGTCGGATCAGCCCCAGCATTTT. This gives the protein CATSDRTGSDQPQHF.

The rearrangement uses TRBV9 and TRBJ2-7; 9 bases line up with TRBD2. Germline V gene lookup returns CDR1 SGDLS and CDR2 YYNGEE. The CDR3 sequence is 15 residues long. V shed 4 bases, J shed 2 bases, and the junction held 7 bases outside the gene matches. The CDR3: CASSPLAGGTYEQYF. The DNA of the CDR3 is TGTGCCAGCAGCCCCCTGGCGGGAGGGACCTACGAGCAGTACTTC.

This clonotype was counted ten times or more. This chain joins TRBV11-2 and TRBJ1-3, with D hard to call. V lost 7 bases to trimming and J lost 0 bases, with 13 bases between them. The CDR3 totals 15 residues. The germline gives CDR1 SGHAT, CDR2 FQNNGV. CDR3 sequence: CASTVGSSSGNTIYF. DNA for the CDR3: TGTGCCAGCACCGTGGGCTCCAGCTCTGGAAACACCATATATTTT.

This clonotype was seen more than once but under ten times. The chain combines TRBV6-2 or TRBV6-3 with TRBJ2-3; possibly TRBD1 for D (5 bases). There are 14 residues in the CDR3. Germline assignment: CDR1 MNHEY and CDR2 SVGEGT. The V end was cut by 6 bases, the J end by 3 bases, with 13 bases between. CDR3 sequence: CASSSRGVTDTQYF. In DNA form, the CDR3 reads TGTGCCAGCAGCTCTAGGGGTGTGACAGATACGCAGTATTTT.

At least ten counts were recorded for this clonotype. V usage is TRBV28 and J usage is TRBJ2-1; 8 bases fit TRBD2. V lost 6 bases and J lost 10; bases outside the gene matches: 14. This CDR3 has 15 amino acids. The V gene's germline CDR1 is MDHEN and CDR2 SYDVKM. CDR3 region: CASSARGTSHGEQFF. Written as DNA, the CDR3 is TGTGCCAGCAGCGCTAGGGGGACTAGTCATGGAGAGCAGTTCTTC.

J is TRBJ2-2 and V is TRBV28; the D gene is possibly TRBD2 (5 bases). Germline values: CDR1 MDHEN, CDR2 SYDVKM. The CDR3 has 14 residues. V was shortened by 1 base and J by 2 bases, with 5 bases between the two germline ends. The CDR3 protein is CASSLSGNTGELFF. The CDR3 DNA reads TGTGCCAGCAGTTTATCGGGAAACACCGGGGAGCTGTTTTTT.

This clonotype came up many times. The rearrangement links TRBV27 to TRBJ1-5; TRBD1 matches at 10 bases. The J segment lost 0 bases and the V segment lost 5 bases, leaving 13 bases of the junction unmatched. Germline CDR1 MNHEY, CDR2 SMNVEV (reference sequence). The CDR3 loop spans 19 amino acids. The CDR3 coding sequence is TGTGCCAGCAGTCCCCATGCCCGACAGGGGGCGCGTAGCAATCAGCCCCAGCATTTT. It yields the protein CASSPHARQGARSNQPQHF.

This clonotype was detected only a few times. The chain is built from TRBV6-5 and TRBJ2-1; TRBD2 aligns across 11 bases. This CDR3 is built from 15 residues. From germline, CDR1 is MNHEY and CDR2 SVGAGI. V lost 6 bases, J lost 10 bases, and 11 bases stayed unmatched. CDR3 coding DNA: TGTGCCAGCAGCCCGACTAGCGGGGCCTCAGGGGAGCAGTTCTTC. It codes for CASSPTSGASGEQFF.

In this sample, this clonotype turned up many times. V and J are TRBV12-3 or TRBV12-4 and TRBJ1-2; 9 bases agree with TRBD1. J gave up 4 bases and V 6 bases, and 9 bases lay outside the gene matches. This CDR3 is 15 amino acids long. The CDR3 DNA reads TGTGCCAGCAGCCCTGGACAGGGGTTCAGCTATGGCTACACCTTC. It codes for CASSPGQGFSYGYTF.